A single sample gave rise to the 14 T cell receptor beta chains below, sequenced in a study of human T cells and chemical hapten exposure. Time point specified: patch test 2, 6 weeks after DPC sensitization. Treatment indicated: therapeutic diphenylcyclopropenone sensitization with weekly scalp DPC. MiXCR was run by TCRdb on the RACE reads, yielding one entry per CDR3 protein. The top ten clones hold under 8.5% of a sample with 25,000 to 30,000 distinct CDR3 sequences, 7.5% to 10% of them seen once. The sample here was whole blood, taken in connection with sensitization to the hapten diphenylcyclopropenone (DPC). The receptors shown here come from a man aged 25 to 45 with alopecia areata. Some clones in this sample may be carry-over from other donors' samples.

The chain couples TRBV9 to TRBJ1-2; D possibly corresponds to TRBD1 (5 bases). The length of the CDR3 is 14 residues. V was clipped by 2 bases and J by 3 bases, with 11 bases between them. Germline V lookup: CDR1 SGDLS, CDR2 YYNGEE. The CDR3 protein is CASSVGRRDYGYTF. The CDR3 nucleotides read TGTGCCAGCAGCGTGGGTCGCAGGGACTATGGCTACACCTTC. Full variable domain (outside the CDR3, taken from reference TRBV9 and TRBJ1-2): DSGVTQTPKHLITATGQRVTLRCSPRSGDLSVYWYQQSLDQGLQFLIQYYNGEERAKGNILERFSAQQFPDLHSELNLSSLELGDSALYFCASSVGRRDYGYTFGSGTRLTVV.

This clonotype was detected only a few times. This rearrangement joins TRBV3-1 to TRBJ2-4, with 7 bases lining up with TRBD2. Per the germline V gene, CDR1 is LGHDT and CDR2 is YNNKEL (reference sequence). V was pared by 3 bases and J by 8 bases, with 13 bases of the junction left unmatched. The CDR3 sequence is 16 residues long. CDR3 in DNA: TGTGCCAGCAGCCAGGAGGGGTCAGGGAGCGGGGACATTCAGTACTTC. Translated, it gives CASSQEGSGSGDIQYF.

This clonotype showed up just a few times. The V call is TRBV20-1, the J call TRBJ2-3, with no clear D. CDR3 length equals 14 residues. The V end was cut by 2 bases, the J end by 0 bases, with 9 bases between. The germline gives CDR1 DFQATT, CDR2 SNEGSKA (reference sequence). CDR3: CSARFQSSTDTQYF. In DNA, the CDR3 is TGCAGTGCTAGATTCCAGTCTAGCACAGATACGCAGTATTTT.

This clonotype was detected ten times or more. V is TRBV18 and J is TRBJ2-7, with D perhaps matching TRBD1 or TRBD2 (6 bases each). With 6 bases removed from V and 5 bases from J, the gap between germline ends came to 14 bases. CDR3 size: 13 residues. Looked up from germline, CDR1 is KGHSH and CDR2 is LQKENI. As DNA, the CDR3 is TGTGCCAGCTCCACGGGGGCGTTCGACGAGCAGTACTTC. It encodes CASSTGAFDEQYF.

This clonotype was counted many times. The chain is built from TRBV29-1 and TRBJ2-1; D uncertain. With 3 bases removed from V and 7 bases from J, the gap between germline ends came to 10 bases. This CDR3 has 12 residues. Germline V gene lookup returns CDR1 SQVTM and CDR2 ANQGSEA. The CDR3 nucleotides read TGCAGCGTTGAGGCTTTTCAGAATGAGCAGTTCTTC. As protein: CSVEAFQNEQFF.

This clonotype was found many times. The chain links TRBV6-4 to TRBJ2-1; a possible D gene is TRBD1 (6 bases). The CDR3 covers 14 residues. The germline V and J ends were trimmed by 8 bases and 9 bases, with 20 bases remaining between them. Per the germline V gene, CDR1 is MRHNA and CDR2 is SNTAGT. CDR3 DNA sequence: TGTGCCAGCCTAATCCCCGGGACAAGGACTGAGCAGTTCTTC. It yields the protein CASLIPGTRTEQFF.

A few counts support this clonotype. The chain joins TRBV11-2 to TRBJ2-3; 9 positions agree with TRBD2. CDR1 and CDR2 from the germline V gene are SGHAT and FQNNGV. The V segment lost 2 bases and the J segment 5 bases; nucleotides outside the gene matches: 5. The length of the CDR3 is 15 residues. The CDR3 region is CASSLLAGPLDTQYF. DNA for the CDR3: TGTGCCAGCAGCTTACTAGCGGGGCCCCTAGATACGCAGTATTTT.

This chain connects TRBV5-5 to TRBJ2-5, with 8 nucleotides matching TRBD1. Germline CDR1 SGHKS, CDR2 YYEKEE (reference sequence). V was clipped by 1 base and J by 5 bases; unmatched bases: 7. The CDR3 consists of 15 residues. The CDR3 nucleotides are TGTGCCAGCAGCTTGCTCCAGGGGGCCGGGGAGACCCAGTACTTC. This sequence encodes CASSLLQGAGETQYF. The full variable domain, rest sourced from reference TRBV5-5 and TRBJ2-5, is DAGVTQSPTHLIKTRGQQVTLRCSPISGHKSVSWYQQVLGQGPQFIFQYYEKEERGRGNFPDRFSARQFPNYSSELNVNALLLGDSALYLCASSLLQGAGETQYFGPGTRLLVL.

A few counts support this clonotype. The chain couples TRBV9 to TRBJ2-3, with TRBD2 as a possible D gene (5 bases). From germline, CDR1 is SGDLS and CDR2 YYNGEE. The germline V and J ends were trimmed by 4 bases and 0 bases, with 15 bases remaining between them. The CDR3 has 16 residues. CDR3 sequence: CASSLGLLHSTDTQYF. DNA for the CDR3: TGTGCCAGCAGCCTAGGACTTCTACATAGCACAGATACGCAGTATTTT.

The CDR3 region has the DNA TGCGCCAGCAGCCATGGGACAGGGGGTACTGAAGCTTTCTTT. Translation gives CASSHGTGGTEAFF. This chain joins TRBV4-1 and TRBJ1-1; 11 positions match TRBD1. Germline CDR1 and CDR2: MGHRA and YSYEKL. The CDR3 is 14 residues long. Losses at the gene ends were 3 bases for V and 5 bases for J; bases not matched to a gene: 2.

Many counts were recorded for this clonotype. The rearrangement uses TRBV14 and TRBJ2-5, with TRBD2 as a possible D gene (6 bases). This CDR3 is built from 15 residues. The V gene's germline CDR1 is SGHDN and CDR2 FVKESK. V lost 0 bases and J 5 bases, leaving 13 bases between the germline ends. The CDR3 protein is CASSQDYTSLETQYF. The CDR3 DNA is TGTGCCAGCAGCCAAGATTACACTAGCCTTGAGACCCAGTACTTC.

This clonotype was seen repeatedly, ten times or more. The V call is TRBV11-2, the J call TRBJ2-3, with D possibly TRBD1 on 5 matching bases. This CDR3 is 13 amino acids long. With 3 bases removed from V and 3 bases from J, the gap between germline ends came to 7 bases. Germline V lookup: CDR1 SGHAT, CDR2 FQNNGV. The CDR3 region is CASSFPGTDTQYF. The CDR3 region has the DNA TGTGCCAGCAGCTTCCCAGGGACAGATACGCAGTATTTT.

This clonotype was observed a handful of times. J is TRBJ2-3 and V is TRBV29-1, with unresolved D. The germline CDR1 and CDR2 sequences are SQVTM and ANQGSEA. The germline V and J ends were trimmed by 3 bases and 6 bases, with 10 bases remaining between them. The CDR3 is 12 residues long. The CDR3 protein is CSVDLTSDTQYF. CDR3 sequence (DNA): TGCAGCGTTGACCTTACCAGTGATACGCAGTATTTT.

This clonotype occurred many times. The rearrangement uses TRBV5-1 and TRBJ2-5; 12 bases map to TRBD1. CDR1 is SGHRS and CDR2 is YFSETQ in the germline V gene. The V and J ends lost 4 bases and 2 bases, in that order; junction bases with no gene match: 3. The CDR3 runs 15 residues. CDR3 sequence (DNA): TGCGCCAGCAGCGGGACAGGGGGCCTTCAAGAGACCCAGTACTTC. It encodes CASSGTGGLQETQYF.